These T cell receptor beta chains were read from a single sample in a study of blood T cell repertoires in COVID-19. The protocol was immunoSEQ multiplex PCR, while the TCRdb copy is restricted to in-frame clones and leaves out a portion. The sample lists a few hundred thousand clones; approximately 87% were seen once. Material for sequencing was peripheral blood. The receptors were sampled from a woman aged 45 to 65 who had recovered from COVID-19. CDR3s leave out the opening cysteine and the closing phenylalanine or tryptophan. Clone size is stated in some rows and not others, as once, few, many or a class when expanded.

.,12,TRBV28,ASNRDRGFYEQY
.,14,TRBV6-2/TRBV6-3,ASSLLAGASNQPQH
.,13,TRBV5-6,ASSLVVTGDHGYT
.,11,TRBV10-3,ATWTSGDGEQF
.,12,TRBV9,ASSTRLRRGEQF
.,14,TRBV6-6,ASSRIAGSIYNEQF
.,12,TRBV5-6,ASSRDREGYGYT
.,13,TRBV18,ASSPRSPGGEKLF
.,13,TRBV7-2,ASSFHGGRVDTQY
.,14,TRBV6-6,ASRTLTGAYNSPLH
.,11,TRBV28,ASPSANTGELF
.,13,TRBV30,AWSVITGGISEAF
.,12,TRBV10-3,AISDPGSANGYT
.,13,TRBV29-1,SVSGPAAAVYGYT
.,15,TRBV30,AWSATGTSGRLDTQY
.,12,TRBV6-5,ASSYSPMNTEAF
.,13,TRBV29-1,SVKEGSETNEKLF
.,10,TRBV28,ASSLTGLEAF
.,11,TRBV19,ASSRDRGTEAF
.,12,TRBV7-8,ASSSTGSSSPLH
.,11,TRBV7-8,ASSWRLNTEAF
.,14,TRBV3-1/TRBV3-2,ASSRPAGRSYNEQF
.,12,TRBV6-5,ASSTGDTNYGYT
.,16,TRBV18,ASSPKIGLLAGANVLT
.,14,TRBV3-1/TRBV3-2,ATPATGMVGNQPQH
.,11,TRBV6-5,ASSYVPAGPQH
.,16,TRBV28,ASSLGRFDRGRGETQY
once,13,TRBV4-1,ASSQPDRGNQPQH
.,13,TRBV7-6,ASSLGGTGIDEQY